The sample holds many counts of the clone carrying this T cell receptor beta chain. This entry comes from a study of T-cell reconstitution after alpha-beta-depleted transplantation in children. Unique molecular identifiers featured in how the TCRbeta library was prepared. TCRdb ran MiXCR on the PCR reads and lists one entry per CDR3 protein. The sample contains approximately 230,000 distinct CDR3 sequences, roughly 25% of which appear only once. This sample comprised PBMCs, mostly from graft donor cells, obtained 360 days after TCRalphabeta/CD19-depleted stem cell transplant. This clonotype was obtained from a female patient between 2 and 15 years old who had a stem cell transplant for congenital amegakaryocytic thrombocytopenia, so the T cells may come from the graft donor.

The CDR3: CASSLLVLETQYF. As DNA, the CDR3 is TGTGCCAGCAGCTTGCTGGTTCTGGAGACCCAGTACTTC. The chain has TRBV7-8 and TRBJ2-5; no firm D call. Trimming left V 3 bases short and J 5 bases short, with 10 bases between. This CDR3 spans 13 amino acids. The V gene's germline CDR1 is SGHVS and CDR2 FQNEAQ.